What follows are 5 T cell receptor beta chains derived from one specimen sequenced in a study of T cell repertoires in cytomegalovirus infection (dated by TCRdb to about 2019). The sample was run on an Illumina HiSeq 1500. The public reads were reprocessed in TCRdb via fastp at Q25 and MiXCR, keeping in-frame beta chains. Rows with a matching CDR3 protein are joined into one entry that keeps the most common DNA and genes. Across this sample there are about half a million distinct CDR3 sequences, with roughly a third seen only once. Clones ranked in the top ten supply about a sixth of the sample. Sample treatment or condition, as interpreted from the label and publication: in vitro stimulation with specific CMV peptide epitopes to enrich CMV-specific T cells. These TCRs' antigens remain unknown. Here the sequenced sample was cultured PBMCs, taken from culture after CMV antigen stimulation. The origin of the receptors is a human donor in good health (CMV status not recorded). Some clones in this sample may be carry-over from other donors' samples.

This clonotype turned up a few times. The rearrangement uses TRBV19 and TRBJ2-1; 9 positions match TRBD2. The germline V gene encodes CDR1 LNHDA and CDR2 SQIVND (reference sequence). V was pared by 10 bases and J by 7 bases, with 11 bases of the junction left unmatched. The CDR3 sequence is 14 residues long. For the CDR3, the DNA is TGTGCCACCACCCCTGCGGGAGGGCCAAATGAGCAGTTCTTC. It is translated as CATTPAGGPNEQFF.

The chain employs TRBV4-3 and TRBJ2-1; TRBD1 aligns across 8 bases. Germline CDR1 is LGHNA and CDR2 is YSLEER. This CDR3 has 15 amino acids. After removal of 0 bases from V and 7 bases from J, the junction contained 5 bases not matched to a gene. DNA of the CDR3: TGCGCCAGCAGCCAAGACAGGGGGCCTTGGAATGAGCAGTTCTTC. Protein sequence: CASSQDRGPWNEQFF.

This clonotype appeared a few times. This sequence joins TRBV12-3 or TRBV12-4 and TRBJ1-3, with D maybe TRBD1 (6 bases). This CDR3 comprises 14 residues. V was pared by 6 bases and J by 2 bases, with 11 bases between. The CDR3 sequence is CASRWTETGNTIYF. The CDR3 DNA sequence: TGTGCCAGCAGATGGACAGAAACTGGAAACACCATATATTTT.

This sequence joins TRBV10-3 and TRBJ2-3; D may correspond to TRBD1 or TRBD2 (5 bases each). This CDR3 region has 16 residues. Looked up from germline, CDR1 is ENHRY and CDR2 is SYGVKD. V was shortened by 6 bases and J by 4 bases, with 20 bases between the two germline ends. The CDR3 sequence is CAISRLGARSADTQYF. The CDR3 DNA sequence: TGTGCCATCAGCAGGCTCGGGGCCAGGTCTGCAGATACGCAGTATTTT.

This clonotype was detected only a few times. The CDR3 sequence: CASSTGAFSGNTIYF. The DNA for the CDR3 is TGTGCCAGCAGTACAGGGGCGTTCTCTGGAAACACCATATATTTT. The chain carries TRBV25-1 and TRBJ1-3; 7 bases agree with TRBD1. The V gene end was trimmed by 5 bases and the J gene end by 0 bases; junction bases not matched to a gene: 4. Germline values: CDR1 MGHDK, CDR2 SYGVNS. The length of the CDR3 is 15 residues.